This T cell receptor beta chain was documented in a study of shared clonotypes between healthy human individuals. Regarding the study as a whole: Sequencing depth was expected to influence donor clonotype sharing.

V gave up 5 bases and J gave up 0 bases, with 17 bases separating them. This CDR3 has 16 residues. The germline V gene encodes CDR1 MNHEY and CDR2 SMNVEV (reference sequence). Assay used: immunoSEQ multiplex PCR; TCRdb lists only in-frame clones, some missing. Of a few hundred thousand clones detected, 77% appear once; the ten largest clones hold about 12%. Comment on this clone: The target antigen is unknown.

The gene calls are TRBV27 and TRBJ2-7; D may be TRBD1 (5 bases). The TCR originated in a woman aged 35 to 49 in good health. Some clones in this sample may be carry-over from other donors' samples. Input material: PBMCs. The CDR3 loop is CASSPIGAAHSYEQYF. CDR3 nucleotides: TGTGCCAGCAGTCCCATAGGGGCAGCGCACTCCTACGAGCAGTACTTC.